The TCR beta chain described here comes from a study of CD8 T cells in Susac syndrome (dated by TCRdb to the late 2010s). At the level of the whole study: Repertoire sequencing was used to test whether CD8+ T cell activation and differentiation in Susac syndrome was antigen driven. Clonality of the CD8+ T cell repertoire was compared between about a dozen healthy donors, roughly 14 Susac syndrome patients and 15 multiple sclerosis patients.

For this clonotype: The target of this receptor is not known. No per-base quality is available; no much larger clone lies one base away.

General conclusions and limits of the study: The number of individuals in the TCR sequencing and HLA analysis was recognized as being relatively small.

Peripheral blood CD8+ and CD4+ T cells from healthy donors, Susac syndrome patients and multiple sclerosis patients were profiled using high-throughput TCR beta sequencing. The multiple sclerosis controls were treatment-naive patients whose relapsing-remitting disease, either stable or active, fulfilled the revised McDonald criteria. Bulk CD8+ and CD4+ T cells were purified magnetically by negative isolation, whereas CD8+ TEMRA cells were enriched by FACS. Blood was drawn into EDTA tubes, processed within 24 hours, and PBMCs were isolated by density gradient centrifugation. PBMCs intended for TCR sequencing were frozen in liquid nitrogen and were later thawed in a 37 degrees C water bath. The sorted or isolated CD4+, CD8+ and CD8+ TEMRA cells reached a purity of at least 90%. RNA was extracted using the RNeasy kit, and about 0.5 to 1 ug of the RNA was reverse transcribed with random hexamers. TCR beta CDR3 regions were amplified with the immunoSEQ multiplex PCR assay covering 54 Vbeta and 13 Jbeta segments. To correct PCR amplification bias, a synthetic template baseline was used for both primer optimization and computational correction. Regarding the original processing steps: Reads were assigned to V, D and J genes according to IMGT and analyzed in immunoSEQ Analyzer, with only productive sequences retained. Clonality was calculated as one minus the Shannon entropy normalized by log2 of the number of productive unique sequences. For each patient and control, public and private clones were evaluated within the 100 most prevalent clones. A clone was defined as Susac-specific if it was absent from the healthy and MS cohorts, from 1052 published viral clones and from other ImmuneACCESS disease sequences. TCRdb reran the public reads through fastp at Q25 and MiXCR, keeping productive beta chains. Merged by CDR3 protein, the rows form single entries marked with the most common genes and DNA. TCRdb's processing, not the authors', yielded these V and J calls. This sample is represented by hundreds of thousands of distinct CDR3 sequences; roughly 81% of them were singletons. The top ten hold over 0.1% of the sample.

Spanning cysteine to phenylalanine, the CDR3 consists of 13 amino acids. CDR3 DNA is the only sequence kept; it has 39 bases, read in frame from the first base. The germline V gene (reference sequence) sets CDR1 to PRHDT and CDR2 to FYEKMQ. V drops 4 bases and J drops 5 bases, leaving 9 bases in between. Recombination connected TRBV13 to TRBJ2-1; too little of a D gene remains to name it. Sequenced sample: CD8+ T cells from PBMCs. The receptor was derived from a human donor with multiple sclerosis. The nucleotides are TGTGCCAGCAGCTCGGAGCTGGACAATGAGCAGTTCTTC. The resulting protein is CASSSELDNEQFF.